The 20 T cell receptor beta chains listed next were all sequenced from one sample in a study of early T cells in non-severe SARS-CoV-2 infection listed by TCRdb under 2021. Libraries came from 5' RACE. The sequencer was a NextSeq 500. In TCRdb, the public reads were trimmed at Q25 with fastp and aligned with MiXCR, with productive beta chains retained. Rows are combined by CDR3 protein, so each entry shows the most common genes and DNA. The sample table holds 80,000 or so distinct CDR3 sequences, of which about 11% were seen once. Of the sample, 12% is held by the ten largest clones. The source material was whole blood, sampled at baseline. The source is an adult who was a healthcare worker with PCR-confirmed SARS-CoV-2 infection or an uninfected control (not recorded which).

This clonotype was found a few times. CDR3 bases: TGTGCCATCAGTGACCTAGCGAGGAACATTCAGTACTTC. It encodes CAISDLARNIQYF. The chain joins TRBV10-3 to TRBJ2-4; D may be TRBD2 (6 bases). Trimming shortened V by 3 bases and J by 7 bases, and 10 bases separated the two germline ends. CDR3 length equals 13 residues. Germline assignment: CDR1 ENHRY and CDR2 SYGVKD.

This clonotype has a count of ten or more. This rearrangement joins TRBV12-3 or TRBV12-4 to TRBJ1-1; maybe TRBD1 (5 bases). The CDR3 contains 15 residues. The V gene lost 2 bases and the J gene lost 3 bases, with 13 bases spanning the gap. CDR3 loop: CASSLSARGYTEAFF. DNA for the CDR3: TGTGCCAGCAGTTTATCCGCCCGGGGGTACACTGAAGCTTTCTTT.

This clonotype showed up just a few times. The chain is built from TRBV29-1 and TRBJ2-1; TRBD1 is a possible D gene (5 bases). The V gene's germline CDR1 is SQVTM and CDR2 ANQGSEA. The CDR3 runs to 13 residues. Trimming removed 6 bases from V and 7 bases from J, with 16 bases in between. CDR3 amino acids: CSVLLQGANEQFF. CDR3 coding DNA: TGCAGCGTCCTACTGCAAGGGGCAAATGAGCAGTTCTTC.

V gene TRBV12-3 or TRBV12-4 combines with J gene TRBJ1-3; no clear D gene. The CDR3 is 15 amino acids. V was shortened by 0 bases and J by 3 bases, with 9 bases between the two germline ends. The CDR3: CASSLAGHNGNTIYF. CDR3 sequence (DNA): TGTGCCAGCAGTTTAGCAGGCCACAATGGAAACACCATATATTTT.

Many counts were recorded for this clonotype. This chain joins TRBV5-4 and TRBJ1-4; 8 positions match TRBD1. The CDR3 runs to 14 residues. From germline, CDR1 is SGHNT and CDR2 YYREEE (reference sequence). Trimming took 5 bases from V and 8 from J; bases not matched to a gene: 8. The CDR3 DNA reads as TGTGCCAGCAGTTCGGGACAGGATCCAGAAAAACTGTTTTTT. This sequence encodes CASSSGQDPEKLFF.

The sample holds many counts of this clonotype. The chain couples TRBV9 to TRBJ2-1; possible D gene TRBD1, 5 bases. The CDR3 extends over 16 amino acids. The germline V gene has CDR1 SGDLS and CDR2 YYNGEE. The V gene lost 0 bases and the J gene lost 0 bases, with 10 bases spanning the gap. The CDR3 here is CASSVEGESSYNEQFF. The DNA for the CDR3 is TGTGCCAGCAGCGTAGAAGGGGAAAGCTCCTACAATGAGCAGTTCTTC.

This clonotype was recorded a few times. The rearrangement joins TRBV15 to TRBJ1-3; the match to TRBD1 covers 7 bases. J gave up 1 base and V 5 bases, and 8 bases lay outside the gene matches. The germline gives CDR1 LNHNV, CDR2 YYDKDF (reference sequence). This CDR3 has 16 amino acids. DNA of the CDR3: TGTGCCACCAGCTCACAGAGACAGGGATCTGGAAACACCATATATTTT. This sequence encodes CATSSQRQGSGNTIYF.

V is TRBV19 and J is TRBJ2-7; possibly TRBD2 for D (5 bases). The germline V and J ends were trimmed by 1 base and 7 bases, with 17 bases remaining between them. This CDR3 region has 15 residues. CDR1 and CDR2 (germline): LNHDA, SQIVND (reference sequence). Written as DNA, the CDR3 is TGTGCCAGTAGTATAGTCGGGCCCGGGAAAGGGGAGCAGTACTTC. It yields the protein CASSIVGPGKGEQYF.

This clonotype came up many times. The rearrangement uses TRBV5-5 and TRBJ2-7, with D perhaps TRBD2 (5 bases). The germline gives CDR1 SGHKS, CDR2 YYEKEE (reference sequence). Trimming shortened V by 4 bases and J by 4 bases, and 12 bases separated the two germline ends. The CDR3 spans 13 residues. The CDR3 nucleotides read TGTGCCAGCAGCCGAGCGGACGGGTACGAGCAGTACTTC. Translating it yields CASSRADGYEQYF.

The CDR3 nucleotides are TGCAGTGCTAGAGAATGGGCAGGGGATGAAAAACTGTTTTTT. Amino acid sequence: CSAREWAGDEKLFF. The chain joins TRBV20-1 to TRBJ1-4; D perhaps matches TRBD1 (6 bases). This CDR3 is 14 amino acids long. The germline CDR1 and CDR2 sequences are DFQATT and SNEGSKA (reference sequence). V lost 0 bases to trimming and J lost 6 bases, with 11 bases between them.

This clonotype was counted only a few times. The gene calls are TRBV2 and TRBJ2-3; 8 nucleotides agree with TRBD1. Germline V gene lookup returns CDR1 SNHLY and CDR2 FYNNEI. V lost 9 bases to trimming and J lost 0 bases; unmatched junction nucleotides: 5. The CDR3 runs to 14 residues. The CDR3 DNA reads as TGTGCCAGGAAGACAGGGGCCAGCACAGATACGCAGTATTTT. Amino acids: CARKTGASTDTQYF.

The chain recombines TRBV29-1 with TRBJ2-2, with 9 positions matching TRBD2. The CDR3 is 14 amino acids. Germline V gene lookup returns CDR1 SQVTM and CDR2 ANQGSEA. V was clipped by 7 bases and J by 4 bases; unmatched bases: 7. In DNA form, the CDR3 reads TGCAGCGCAATAGCGGGGGACCCCACCGGGGAGCTGTTTTTT. Translated: CSAIAGDPTGELFF.

This clonotype has a count of ten or more. The V and J genes are TRBV6-2 or TRBV6-3 and TRBJ2-2; 9 bases align to TRBD2. The CDR3 totals 14 residues. Germline trimming cut 6 bases from V and 6 bases from J; bases unmatched to any gene: 5. The germline gives CDR1 MNHEY, CDR2 SVGEGT. CDR3 sequence (DNA): TGTGCCAGCAGAGCGGGGGGTTCCTCCGGGGAGCTGTTTTTT. Its translation: CASRAGGSSGELFF.

V is TRBV7-6 and J is TRBJ1-2; 7 nucleotides agree with TRBD1. The germline V gene encodes CDR1 SGHVS and CDR2 FNYEAQ. The CDR3 consists of 12 residues. Trimming at V came to 4 bases and at J to 6 bases, leaving 2 bases not matched to a gene. For the CDR3, the DNA is TGTGCCAGCAGCTCCGGACAGGATGGCTACACCTTC. This translates into CASSSGQDGYTF.

The table lists this clonotype with many counts. The chain uses TRBV28 and TRBJ2-1; a possible D gene is TRBD2 (5 bases). Trimming shortened V by 6 bases and J by 3 bases, and 9 bases separated the two germline ends. The CDR3 extends over 13 amino acids. Germline CDR1 is MDHEN and CDR2 is SYDVKM. CDR3: CASSQRDYNEQFF. The CDR3 coding sequence is TGTGCCAGCAGCCAGAGGGACTACAATGAGCAGTTCTTC.

This clonotype was found a few times. This chain connects TRBV6-2 or TRBV6-3 to TRBJ2-1; D is uncertain. CDR3 length: 14 amino acids. V lost 2 bases and J 4 bases, leaving 9 bases between the germline ends. Germline CDR1 and CDR2: MNHEY and SVGEGT. The CDR3, as DNA: TGTGCCAGCAGTTACCCGGACGTTTACAATGAGCAGTTCTTC. Translation: CASSYPDVYNEQFF.

J is TRBJ1-1 and V is TRBV29-1; TRBD1 agrees at 8 bases. With V trimmed by 6 bases and J by 4 bases, 7 bases remained unmatched. The CDR3 contains 13 residues. The germline V gene has CDR1 SQVTM and CDR2 ANQGSEA. The CDR3 loop is CSVQGARGTEAFF. The CDR3 DNA is TGCAGCGTGCAGGGGGCTAGGGGCACTGAAGCTTTCTTT.

The chain joins TRBV3-1 to TRBJ2-7, with 7 bases fitting TRBD1. Losses at the gene ends were 7 bases for V and 3 bases for J; bases not matched to a gene: 12. The CDR3 is 15 amino acids. Germline V gives CDR1 LGHDT, CDR2 YNNKEL (reference sequence). CDR3 in amino acids: CASTINWGTDYEQYF. In DNA form, the CDR3 reads TGTGCCAGCACTATCAACTGGGGGACAGACTACGAGCAGTACTTC.

In nucleotides, the CDR3 is TGTGCCAGCAGTTTAGTAGGGGCGGAGACCCAGTACTTC. Amino acid sequence: CASSLVGAETQYF. The chain has TRBV28 and TRBJ2-5, with D maybe TRBD1 (5 bases). The CDR3 length is 13 residues. Trimming pared 2 bases from V and 5 bases from J, leaving 9 bases between. Germline V gene sequence: CDR1 MDHEN, CDR2 SYDVKM.

This clonotype has a handful of counts. The chain couples TRBV7-9 to TRBJ2-5; D is unresolved. The CDR3 is 16 amino acids. Germline-derived CDR1 and CDR2 are SEHNR and FQNEAQ (reference sequence). V was clipped by 5 bases and J by 4 bases, with 20 bases between them. CDR3 in amino acids: CASSPRGVSLVETQYF. CDR3 nucleotide sequence: TGTGCCAGCAGCCCCCGAGGTGTTAGTTTGGTAGAGACCCAGTACTTC.